This record covers a single T cell receptor (beta chain). The antigen is not known. This entry is derived from a study of cytomegalovirus exposure and HLA in healthy donors. Study as a whole: A data release that came early held tens of millions of unique TCRs from HLA-typed donors. Points from the study as a whole: What TCR beta sequences reportedly achieved was accurate prediction of HLA-A and HLA-B alleles in most subjects. In a later analysis, a missense DCLRE1C variant was linked to TCR beta V- and J-gene trimming.

With 60 Vbeta and 13 Jbeta primers, the PCR was carried out. Authors' data handling: The count from a later analysis was about 80 million unique TCR beta chains, some 9.9 million of them shared. The protocol was immunoSEQ multiplex PCR, while the TCRdb copy is restricted to in-frame clones and leaves out a portion. For V, J and clone size, that table is used; D and trimming come from the DNA. The sample lists 100,000 to 150,000 clones; about three quarters were seen once. Germline V gene sequence: CDR1 SGHNT, CDR2 YYREEE (reference sequence). J was trimmed by 2 bases and V by 0 bases; bases with no gene match: 4. This CDR3 region has 16 residues.

The TCR was taken from a man aged 35 to 55 in good health and CMV-seropositive. The V gene is TRBV5-4, the J gene TRBJ2-3, with 9 bases matching TRBD2. The sample comprised PBMCs. CDR3 sequence: CASSLGLAGVTDTQYF. The CDR3 DNA reads TGTGCCAGCAGCTTGGGGTTAGCGGGAGTCACAGATACGCAGTATTTT.